One sample yielded the 24 T cell receptor beta chains listed below, sequenced in a study of regulatory T cells in long-lasting Graves disease. Time point specified: newly diagnosed GD, antithyroid drugs for less than 3 months. The TCR library was made from RNA extracted from PBMCs. Arm-PCR with iRepertoire HTBI primers amplified the CDR3 regions for these TCR beta libraries. From the multiplex PCR reads, TCRdb called clonotypes with MiXCR, one entry per CDR3 protein. The sample yields about 500,000 distinct CDR3 sequences, around 12% seen once. The same data also contributed to another study, on T cells in Graves' hyperthyroidism and ophthalmopathy.

This material consisted of peripheral blood mononuclear cells (PBMCs), taken at new diagnosis, from a patient treated with antithyroid drugs. These receptors came from a woman younger than 45 with Graves disease.

This clonotype has only a few counts. The gene calls are TRBV5-6 and TRBJ2-1; TRBD2 agrees at 7 bases. This CDR3 is built from 16 residues. Germline V lookup: CDR1 SGHDT, CDR2 YYEEEE. Trimming removed 2 bases from V and 0 bases from J; junction bases left unmatched: 5. The CDR3 protein is CASSLLAPSSYNEQFF. The DNA of the CDR3 is TGTGCCAGCAGCTTACTAGCGCCTAGCTCCTACAATGAGCAGTTCTTC. Together with reference TRBV5-6 and TRBJ2-1, the CDR3 gives the full variable domain: DAGVTQSPTHLIKTRGQQVTLRCSPKSGHDTVSWYQQALGQGPQFIFQYYEEEERQRGNFPDRFSGHQFPNYSSELNVNALLLGDSALYLCASSLLAPSSYNEQFFGPGTRLTVL.

This clonotype occurred many times. V and J are TRBV28 and TRBJ2-3; weak D call: TRBD2 (6 bases). Germline CDR1 MDHEN, CDR2 SYDVKM. CDR3 length: 15 amino acids. The V end was cut by 6 bases, the J end by 0 bases, with 13 bases between. CDR3 sequence reads: CASSLSGPSTDTQYF. DNA for the CDR3: TGTGCCAGCAGCCTTAGCGGCCCTAGCACAGATACGCAGTATTTT.

This clonotype was seen many times. This chain joins TRBV5-4 and TRBJ2-7; weak D call: TRBD1 (6 bases). The V gene lost 4 bases and the J gene lost 3 bases, with 14 bases spanning the gap. CDR1 is SGHNT, CDR2 YYREEE, per germline (reference sequence). The CDR3 length is 14 residues. The CDR3 protein is CASSDGQNNYEQYF. CDR3 bases: TGTGCCAGCAGCGATGGACAGAACAACTACGAGCAGTACTTC.

This clonotype was counted a few times. This sequence joins TRBV29-1 and TRBJ1-5; 8 bases fit TRBD1. The CDR3 covers 14 residues. Germline CDR1 reads SQVTM; CDR2 reads ANQGSEA. J lost 6 bases, V lost 6 bases, and 10 bases had no gene match. CDR3 DNA: TGCAGCGTAGCGGGACAGGAAGTAGGTCAGCCCCAGCATTTT. Protein sequence: CSVAGQEVGQPQHF.

This clonotype occurred many times. The genes are TRBV12-3 or TRBV12-4 and TRBJ1-5; D gene uncertain. The CDR3 consists of 14 residues. With 5 bases removed from V and 0 bases from J, the gap between germline ends came to 8 bases. The CDR3 bases are TGTGCCAGCAGTCTCGGACGTAGCAATCAGCCCCAGCATTTT. Encoded protein: CASSLGRSNQPQHF.

This clonotype was observed many times. This chain uses TRBV18 with TRBJ2-7; TRBD1 matches 9 bases. The CDR3 has 16 residues. The V gene end was trimmed by 2 bases and the J gene end by 2 bases; junction bases not matched to a gene: 7. CDR1 is KGHSH, CDR2 LQKENI, per germline. CDR3 in DNA: TGTGCCAGCTCACCAACGGGGACAGGGTCTACCTACGAGCAGTACTTC. Translated: CASSPTGTGSTYEQYF.

This chain uses TRBV20-1 with TRBJ2-5, with D perhaps matching TRBD1 (6 bases). This CDR3 contains 14 residues. CDR1 DFQATT and CDR2 SNEGSKA come from the germline V gene (reference sequence). V gave up 0 bases and J gave up 4 bases, with 12 bases separating them. CDR3 bases: TGCAGTGCTAGAGACAGAAGCAGGGGAGAGACCCAGTACTTC. Translation: CSARDRSRGETQYF.

A few counts support this clonotype. This chain joins TRBV4-1 and TRBJ1-1; D gene unclear. Germline V gene lookup returns CDR1 MGHRA and CDR2 YSYEKL. Trimming took 0 bases from V and 1 from J, leaving 9 bases between them. This CDR3 is built from 15 residues. CDR3 region: CASSQEPLRNTEAFF. In DNA, the CDR3 is TGCGCCAGCAGCCAAGAACCCCTAAGGAACACTGAAGCTTTCTTT.

At least ten counts were recorded for this clonotype. V and J are TRBV3-1 and TRBJ2-5; TRBD1 might be the D (5 bases). Germline V gene data show CDR1 as LGHDT and CDR2 as YNNKEL (reference sequence). The V and J ends lost 0 bases and 4 bases respectively, with 18 bases between them. The CDR3 length is 17 residues. CDR3 protein: CASSQEGRTVTGETQYF. For the CDR3, the DNA is TGTGCCAGCAGCCAAGAGGGGCGGACGGTAACGGGAGAGACCCAGTACTTC.

The CDR3 DNA is TGTGCCAGCAGGACCATCGGACAGAGTTATTCACCCCTCCACTTT. Protein: CASRTIGQSYSPLHF. J is TRBJ1-6 and V is TRBV28; D perhaps matches TRBD1 (6 bases). The CDR3 is 15 residues long. Germline CDR1 reads MDHEN; CDR2 reads SYDVKM. The ends were cut back, 6 bases at V and 8 bases at J, with 17 bases in the middle.

This clonotype was counted many times. The chain has TRBV5-1 and TRBJ2-1; 11 bases agree with TRBD1. V trimming: 4 bases; J trimming: 6 bases; junction bases outside the gene matches: 6. This CDR3 spans 15 amino acids. CDR1 is SGHRS and CDR2 is YFSETQ in the germline V gene. CDR3 sequence (DNA): TGCGCCAGCAGCCCGCAGGGACAGGGGGGCAATGAGCAGTTCTTC. The encoded protein is CASSPQGQGGNEQFF.

The rearrangement uses TRBV6-5 and TRBJ1-4, with no clear D. This CDR3 region has 15 residues. The V gene's germline CDR1 is MNHEY and CDR2 SVGAGI. V was pared by 2 bases and J by 8 bases, with 15 bases between. In DNA, the CDR3 is TGTGCCAGCAGTTACAGCGGACCGCAGTCGGAAAAACTGTTTTTT. This gives the protein CASSYSGPQSEKLFF.

This clonotype is a singleton in its sample. A far larger clone is one base from this, pointing to a likely read error. J is TRBJ2-5 and V is TRBV6-5; D is perhaps TRBD2 (6 bases). V gave up 1 base and J gave up 7 bases, with 10 bases separating them. This CDR3 has 13 residues. Germline-derived CDR1 and CDR2 are MNHEY and SVGAGI. CDR3 loop: CASSYLQGGTQYF. The CDR3 coding sequence is TGTGCCAGCAGTTACTTGCAGGGAGGGACCCAGTACTTC.

This clonotype was found many times. V is TRBV9 and J is TRBJ2-7; D assignment may be TRBD1 or TRBD2 (6 bases each). V was cut by 3 bases and J by 2 bases, with 12 bases left in between. The CDR3 runs to 14 residues. Germline CDR1 reads SGDLS; CDR2 reads YYNGEE. CDR3 residues: CASSATGGPYEQYF. CDR3 sequence (DNA): TGTGCCAGCAGCGCGACAGGAGGGCCCTACGAGCAGTACTTC.

This clonotype was recorded many times. The rearrangement links TRBV29-1 to TRBJ1-2, with D uncertain. Trimming took 6 bases from V and 5 from J, leaving 16 bases between them. Germline V CDR1 and CDR2: SQVTM, ANQGSEA. The CDR3 extends over 13 amino acids. The chain's CDR3 is CSVYNSDAYGYTF. The CDR3, as DNA: TGCAGCGTCTACAATTCGGACGCTTATGGCTACACCTTC. The full variable domain, with the rest looked up from reference TRBV29-1 and TRBJ1-2, is SAVISQKPSRDICQRGTSLTIQCQVDSQVTMMFWYRQQPGQSLTLIATANQGSEATYESGFVIDKFPISRPNLTFSTLTVSNMSPEDSSIYLCSVYNSDAYGYTFGSGTRLTVV.

This clonotype was detected ten times or more. The rearrangement joins TRBV24-1 to TRBJ2-5; a possible D gene is TRBD1 (6 bases). Germline V gene data show CDR1 as KGHDR and CDR2 as SFDVKD. This CDR3 spans 17 amino acids. V shed 4 bases and J shed 0 bases, with 17 bases lying between them. The CDR3: CATSDTIRGTYQETQYF. CDR3 sequence (DNA): TGTGCCACCAGTGACACCATTAGGGGGACATACCAAGAGACCCAGTACTTC.

This clonotype has just a few counts. The chain employs TRBV19 and TRBJ1-1, with D uncertain. Germline CDR1 and CDR2: LNHDA and SQIVND (reference sequence). Trimming took off 2 bases at V and 1 base at J, with 8 bases between the two ends. This CDR3 comprises 14 residues. CDR3 loop: CASSISWKNTEAFF. Written as DNA, the CDR3 is TGTGCCAGTAGTATAAGTTGGAAGAACACTGAAGCTTTCTTT.

The chain carries TRBV4-1 and TRBJ1-1; D is unclear. Trimming stripped 0 bases from V and 4 bases from J, with 12 bases between. The CDR3 runs 15 residues. Germline V lookup: CDR1 MGHRA, CDR2 YSYEKL. CDR3 sequence: CASSQEGLGGTEAFF. The CDR3 DNA is TGCGCCAGCAGCCAAGAGGGTTTGGGCGGCACTGAAGCTTTCTTT.

This clonotype has a count of ten or more. V is TRBV29-1 and J is TRBJ2-7; 7 bases align to TRBD2. Trimming at V came to 4 bases and at J to 3 bases, leaving 9 bases not matched to a gene. This CDR3 comprises 14 residues. Germline CDR1 is SQVTM and CDR2 is ANQGSEA. The CDR3 DNA follows: TGCAGCGTTGTATGGCGGGAGCTCCGCTACGAGCAGTACTTC. It yields the protein CSVVWRELRYEQYF.

Ten or more counts support this clonotype. V usage is TRBV6-2 or TRBV6-3 and J usage is TRBJ2-3; 13 bases line up with TRBD2. Germline CDR1 and CDR2: MNHEY and SVGEGT. CDR3 length: 15 amino acids. After removal of 6 bases from V and 4 bases from J, the junction contained 4 bases not matched to a gene. In DNA form, the CDR3 reads TGTGCCAGCAGCGCCGGGACTAGCGGGGCAGATACGCAGTATTTT. Translated: CASSAGTSGADTQYF.

This clonotype was counted ten times or more. The rearrangement links TRBV6-1 to TRBJ1-5, with 11 nucleotides matching TRBD1. CDR1 and CDR2 (germline): MNHNS, SASEGT. V was clipped by 2 bases and J by 4 bases; unmatched bases: 7. The CDR3 sequence is 17 residues long. The CDR3 region is CASSEILGTGGNQPQHF. DNA of the CDR3: TGTGCCAGCAGTGAAATTTTGGGGACAGGGGGAAATCAGCCCCAGCATTTT.

There are many counts of this clonotype. This rearrangement joins TRBV7-2 to TRBJ2-2; 8 bases line up with TRBD2. Germline V gene sequence: CDR1 SGHTA, CDR2 FQGNSA. The CDR3 consists of 16 residues. Trimming took 1 base from V and 6 from J; bases not matched to a gene: 7. The CDR3 here is CASSLEGTRIAGELFF. DNA for the CDR3: TGTGCCAGCAGCTTAGAGGGGACTAGAATAGCCGGGGAGCTGTTTTTT.

Ten or more counts support this clonotype. V usage is TRBV2 and J usage is TRBJ1-4; D is undetermined. Germline assignment: CDR1 SNHLY and CDR2 FYNNEI. Trimming took 6 bases from V and 0 from J, leaving 8 bases between them. The CDR3 is 14 amino acids. The CDR3, as DNA: TGTGCCAGCAGACGTCATACAACTAATGAAAAACTGTTTTTT. Translated: CASRRHTTNEKLFF.

This clonotype was seen ten or more times. This chain links TRBV28 with TRBJ1-5; 7 positions agree with TRBD1. From germline, CDR1 is MDHEN and CDR2 SYDVKM. V was pared by 6 bases and J by 4 bases, with 3 bases of the junction left unmatched. The CDR3 has 13 amino acids. In nucleotides, the CDR3 is TGTGCCAGCAGACCAGGGGGGAATCAGCCCCAGCATTTT. Amino acid sequence: CASRPGGNQPQHF.